The 12 T cell receptor beta chains below were found in one sample sequenced in a study of cytomegalovirus exposure and HLA in healthy donors. PCR was performed using 60 Vbeta and 13 Jbeta primers. TCRdb keeps only in-frame clones here, not all; method: immunoSEQ multiplex PCR. Recorded for this sample: 60,000 to 80,000 clones. The sequenced sample was PBMCs. These receptor sequences come from a man aged 35 to 55 in good health and CMV-seronegative.

The chain joins TRBV19 to TRBJ1-5; D is unresolved. The CDR3 runs to 14 residues. The V gene's germline CDR1 is LNHDA and CDR2 SQIVND (reference sequence). Between the trimmed V and J ends, which lost 3 bases and 4 bases, there was a span of 10 bases. The CDR3 loop reads CASSIRGENQPQHF. The CDR3 DNA reads TGTGCCAGTAGTATCAGAGGTGAAAATCAGCCCCAGCATTTT. The entire variable domain, with the rest obtained from reference TRBV19 and TRBJ1-5, is as follows: DGGITQSPKYLFRKEGQNVTLSCEQNLNHDAMYWYRQDPGQGLRLIYYSQIVNDFQKGDIAEGYSVSREKKESFPLTVTSAQKNPTAFYLCASSIRGENQPQHFGDGTRLSIL.

The CDR3 bases are TGTGCCAGCAGCTTGTTGCCCAGGTCTTACACCGGGGAGCTGTTTTTT. Translated: CASSLLPRSYTGELFF. The chain joins TRBV7-9 to TRBJ2-2; D remains ambiguous. From germline, CDR1 is SEHNR and CDR2 FQNEAQ (reference sequence). This CDR3 region has 16 residues. V lost 3 bases and J lost 3, with 14 bases in between.

V is TRBV11-2 and J is TRBJ2-5; perhaps TRBD1 as D (6 bases). V was cut by 0 bases and J by 1 base, with 6 bases left in between. The length of the CDR3 is 14 residues. Germline CDR1 SGHAT, CDR2 FQNNGV. In nucleotides, the CDR3 is TGTGCCAGCAGCTTAGAGACAGGCCAAGAGACCCAGTACTTC. Its protein is CASSLETGQETQYF.

The chain links TRBV4-2 to TRBJ1-2; no clear D gene. The ends were cut back, 3 bases at V and 5 bases at J, with 25 bases in the middle. From germline, CDR1 is LGHNA and CDR2 YNFKEQ. The CDR3 length is 18 residues. CDR3 sequence reads: CASSHHNRSCRGRYGYTF. The CDR3 DNA follows: TGTGCCAGCAGCCACCACAATAGATCGTGTCGAGGGCGGTATGGCTACACCTTC.

The chain employs TRBV30 and TRBJ1-1, with D perhaps matching TRBD1 (5 bases). This CDR3 spans 15 amino acids. The germline CDR1 and CDR2 sequences are GTSNPN and SVGIG (reference sequence). Trimming removed 2 bases from V and 4 bases from J, with 17 bases in between. For the CDR3, the DNA is TGTGCCTGGAGTCTCAGCGCGGGGGTGGGCACTGAAGCTTTCTTT. Its protein product is CAWSLSAGVGTEAFF.

V is TRBV11-3 and J is TRBJ2-1; 8 bases map to TRBD2. Germline values: CDR1 SGHNT, CDR2 YENEEA. The trim removed 1 base at V and 1 base at J, leaving 0 bases unmatched. This CDR3 comprises 15 residues. CDR3 residues: CASSLAGGSYNEQFF. In DNA form, the CDR3 reads TGTGCCAGCAGCTTAGCGGGAGGGTCCTACAATGAGCAGTTCTTC.

The chain combines TRBV20-1 with TRBJ1-1; D remains ambiguous. CDR1 and CDR2 (germline): DFQATT, SNEGSKA (reference sequence). V was pared by 8 bases and J by 5 bases, with 3 bases between. This CDR3 spans 8 amino acids. CDR3 sequence (DNA): TGCAGTCCGACTGAAGCTTTCTTT. This sequence encodes CSPTEAFF.

This chain uses TRBV15 with TRBJ1-2; 9 bases map to TRBD1. V was pared by 0 bases and J by 6 bases, with 5 bases of the junction left unmatched. The CDR3 has 15 residues. Germline values: CDR1 LNHNV, CDR2 YYDKDF (reference sequence). Here the CDR3 DNA reads TGTGCCACCAGCAGAGATCAGGGACAGGGCGATGGCTACACCTTC. Its translation: CATSRDQGQGDGYTF. The complete variable domain, with remaining parts taken from reference TRBV15 and TRBJ1-2, reads DAMVIQNPRYQVTQFGKPVTLSCSQTLNHNVMYWYQQKSSQAPKLLFHYYDKDFNNEADTPDNFQSRRPNTSFCFLDIRSPGLGDTAMYLCATSRDQGQGDGYTFGSGTRLTVV.

The V and J genes are TRBV7-9 and TRBJ2-5; maybe TRBD1 (6 bases). From germline, CDR1 is SEHNR and CDR2 FQNEAQ (reference sequence). The CDR3 totals 15 residues. V lost 1 base to trimming and J lost 5 bases, with 14 bases between them. The CDR3: CASSLGPGVMETQYF. The CDR3 DNA follows: TGTGCCAGCAGCTTAGGCCCAGGGGTTATGGAGACCCAGTACTTC.

This chain uses TRBV5-1 with TRBJ1-2; 8 nucleotides line up with TRBD1. Looked up from germline, CDR1 is SGHRS and CDR2 is YFSETQ. The CDR3 extends over 13 amino acids. J gave up 7 bases and V 0 bases, and 2 bases lay outside the gene matches. CDR3 nucleotides: TGCGCCAGCAGCTTGGACAGGGGGTTTGGCTACACCTTC. This translates into CASSLDRGFGYTF.

The chain joins TRBV11-2 to TRBJ2-6; D uncertain. Germline assignment: CDR1 SGHAT and CDR2 FQNNGV. The CDR3 is 15 residues long. The V gene lost 6 bases and the J gene lost 0 bases, with 9 bases spanning the gap. The CDR3, as DNA: TGTGCCAGCAGACCTACTCGCTCTGGGGCCAACGTCCTGACTTTC. Protein product: CASRPTRSGANVLTF.

The chain carries TRBV7-2 and TRBJ1-5; perhaps TRBD1 as D (5 bases). Germline CDR1 SGHTA, CDR2 FQGNSA. There are 14 residues in the CDR3. Trimming took 5 bases from V and 7 from J, leaving 15 bases between them. The CDR3 sequence is CASSLQAVGQPQHF. The DNA for the CDR3 is TGTGCCAGCAGCCTACAGGCGGTCGGGCAGCCCCAGCATTTT.